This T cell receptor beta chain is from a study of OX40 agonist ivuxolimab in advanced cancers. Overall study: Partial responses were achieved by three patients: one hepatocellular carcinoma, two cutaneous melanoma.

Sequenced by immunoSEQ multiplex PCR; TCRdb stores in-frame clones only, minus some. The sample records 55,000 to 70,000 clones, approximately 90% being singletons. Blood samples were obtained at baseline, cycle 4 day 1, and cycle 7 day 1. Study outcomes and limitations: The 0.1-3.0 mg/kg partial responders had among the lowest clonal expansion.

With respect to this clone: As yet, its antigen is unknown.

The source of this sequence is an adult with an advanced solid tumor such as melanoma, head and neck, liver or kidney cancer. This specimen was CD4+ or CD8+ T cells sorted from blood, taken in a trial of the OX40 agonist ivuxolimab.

The CDR3 DNA reads as TGTGCCAGCAGCTTAGATGCGAACACCGGGGAGCTGTTTTTT. Translated, it gives CASSLDANTGELFF. This sequence joins TRBV7-2 and TRBJ2-2; D remains unclear. Trimming removed 1 base at V and 0 bases at J, with 3 bases between. The CDR3 runs to 14 residues. CDR1 and CDR2 (germline): SGHTA, FQGNSA. The variable domain in full, completed from reference TRBV7-2 and TRBJ2-2, reads GAGVSQSPSNKVTEKGKDVELRCDPISGHTALYWYRQSLGQGLEFLIYFQGNSAPDKSGLPSDRFSAERTGGSVSTLTIQRTQQEDSAVYLCASSLDANTGELFFGEGSRLTVL.